This T cell receptor beta chain was retrieved from a study of T cells after yellow fever vaccination. Whole-study results and caveats: Reappearance after the booster was seen for most primary-vaccination clones, at roughly 96% CD4 and around 90% CD8. Weaker in magnitude, the secondary response showed a faster peak on day 5 versus 15.

Template switching by 5'RACE produced TCR cDNA, adding a universal primer site and UMIs. TCRdb reanalysed the 5' RACE reads using MiXCR and keeps one entry per CDR3 protein. The sample records some 340,000 distinct CDR3 sequences, around 11% being singletons. This clonotype has only a few counts. Its antigen remains unknown. Trimming removed 6 bases at V and 4 bases at J, with 9 bases between. CDR3 length equals 12 residues. CDR1 LNHDA and CDR2 SQIVND come from the germline V gene (reference sequence). The rearrangement uses TRBV19 and TRBJ1-2; D perhaps matches TRBD1 (5 bases). The source of this sequence is a man aged 18 to 29 who received the YFV17D yellow fever vaccine. The sample was CD4+ T cells sorted from PBMCs, taken 45 days after the yellow fever booster vaccination. CDR3 sequence (DNA): TGTGCCAGTAGCGACAGAGCCTATGGCTACACCTTC. Translated, it gives CASSDRAYGYTF.